This T cell receptor beta chain was sequenced in a study of blood T cell repertoires in COVID-19. J lost 7 bases, V lost 6 bases, and 6 bases had no gene match. The CDR3 consists of 12 residues. Generated by immunoSEQ multiplex PCR, the TCRdb table keeps only in-frame clones and is missing some. There are over 200,000 clones in the sample; 85% to 90% occur only once, and roughly 8.3% lies in the top ten. This clone turned up a few times. Source material: PBMCs or T cells enriched from blood (not recorded which). This chain joins TRBV12-3 or TRBV12-4 and TRBJ2-7, with 7 bases matching TRBD1. The receptor was derived from a man between 35 and 55 years old who had recovered from COVID-19. CDR3: CASRGDSPEQYF. CDR3 nucleotides: TGTGCCAGCAGGGGGGACAGCCCGGAGCAGTACTTC.